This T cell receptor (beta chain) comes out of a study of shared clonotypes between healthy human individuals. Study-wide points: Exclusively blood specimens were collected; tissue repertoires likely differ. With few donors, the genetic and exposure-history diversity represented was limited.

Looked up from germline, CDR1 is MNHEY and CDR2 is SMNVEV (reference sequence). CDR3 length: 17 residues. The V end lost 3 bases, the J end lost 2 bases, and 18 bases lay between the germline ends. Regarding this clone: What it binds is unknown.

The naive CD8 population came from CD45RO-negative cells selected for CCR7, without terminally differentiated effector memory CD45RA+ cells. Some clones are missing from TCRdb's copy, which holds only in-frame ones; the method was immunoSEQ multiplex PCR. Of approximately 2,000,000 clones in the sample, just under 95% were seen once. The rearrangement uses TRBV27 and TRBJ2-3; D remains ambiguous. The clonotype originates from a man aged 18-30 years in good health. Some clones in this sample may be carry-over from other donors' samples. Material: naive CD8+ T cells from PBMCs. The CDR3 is CASSFSANLPFTDTQYF. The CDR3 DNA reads TGTGCCAGCAGTTTCTCGGCTAACCTTCCCTTCACAGATACGCAGTATTTT.